These 30 T cell receptor beta chains share one sample of origin, sequenced in a study of T cell responses to AZD1222 COVID-19 vaccine (dated by TCRdb to the early 2020s). The sample's time point, from its label and the paper: baseline before first vaccination. Receptors were amplified or captured by the immunoSEQ multiplex PCR assay. TCRdb limited this immuneACCESS table to in-frame rearrangements with V and J called. A share of clones is missing; checked studies link under half to unresolved V genes, and the rest is unexplained. Across this sample there are more than 110,000 clones, with approximately 90% seen only once. The top ten clonotypes cover 3.4% of the sample. Sequences were derived from peripheral blood, sampled on day 0 of AZD1222 vaccination. The receptors stem from an adult in good health.

The chain has TRBV12-5 and TRBJ2-4; D is uncertain. Trimming left V 1 base short and J 7 bases short, with 11 bases between. The germline CDR1 and CDR2 sequences are LGHNT and FRNRAP. The CDR3 loop spans 14 amino acids. The CDR3 loop reads CASGLGGLWNIQYF. The CDR3 DNA sequence: TGTGCTAGTGGTTTGGGCGGTTTGTGGAACATTCAGTACTTC.

V gene TRBV25-1 combines with J gene TRBJ2-7; TRBD2 is a possible D gene (5 bases). This CDR3 is built from 12 residues. The ends were cut back, 2 bases at V and 4 bases at J, with 6 bases in the middle. The germline CDR1 and CDR2 sequences are MGHDK and SYGVNS. The CDR3 sequence: CASSEGRYEQYF. DNA for the CDR3: TGTGCCAGCAGTGAAGGGAGATACGAGCAGTACTTC.

J is TRBJ1-2 and V is TRBV30, with TRBD1 as a possible D gene (6 bases). Per the germline V gene, CDR1 is GTSNPN and CDR2 is SVGIG (reference sequence). V was shortened by 5 bases and J by 8 bases, with 15 bases between the two germline ends. There are 12 residues in the CDR3. The CDR3 reads CAWATGFWGYTF. CDR3 DNA sequence: TGTGCCTGGGCCACAGGGTTCTGGGGCTACACCTTC.

The chain links TRBV30 to TRBJ1-5; D not certain. Germline CDR1 reads GTSNPN; CDR2 reads SVGIG (reference sequence). The CDR3 has 15 residues. Trimming cost V 0 bases and J 2 bases, with 11 bases left between them. The CDR3 protein is CAWSVGGLGNQPQHF. In DNA, the CDR3 is TGTGCCTGGAGTGTAGGTGGGTTAGGCAATCAGCCCCAGCATTTT. The full variable domain, in which reference TRBV30 and TRBJ1-5 provide the parts outside the CDR3, is SQTIHQWPATLVQPVGSPLSLECTVEGTSNPNLYWYRQAAGRGLQLLFYSVGIGQISSEVPQNLSASRPQDRQFILSSKKLLLSDSGFYLCAWSVGGLGNQPQHFGDGTRLSIL.

The chain joins TRBV3-1 (or the pseudogene TRBV3-2) to TRBJ2-1; 12 bases are a match to TRBD2. This CDR3 spans 16 amino acids. Germline CDR1 is LGHDT and CDR2 is YNNKEL (reference sequence). J gave up 2 bases and V 4 bases, and 3 bases lay outside the gene matches. The CDR3 DNA is TGTGCCAGCAGCCCTGGACTAGCGGGACCCTACAATGAGCAGTTCTTC. This sequence encodes CASSPGLAGPYNEQFF.

V is TRBV11-2 and J is TRBJ1-2, with D maybe TRBD1 (6 bases). The CDR3 sequence is 14 residues long. The germline gives CDR1 SGHAT, CDR2 FQNNGV. V lost 5 bases, J lost 4 bases, and 14 bases lay in between. CDR3 in DNA: TGTGCCAGCAGCCGGTGGGGGCAGGGCTATGGCTACACCTTC. As protein: CASSRWGQGYGYTF.

This clone was picked up one time. This chain joins TRBV12-3 or TRBV12-4 and TRBJ2-5, with D maybe TRBD2 (5 bases). The CDR3 has 13 amino acids. V gave up 3 bases and J gave up 7 bases, with 12 bases separating them. CDR3 bases: TGTGCCAGCAGTTTGGCTGTTCGGGGGACCCAGTACTTC. It yields the protein CASSLAVRGTQYF.

Remarks on this clone: Other nucleotide sequences from this sample produce the same CDR3. V usage is TRBV6-5 and J usage is TRBJ1-3; D might be TRBD1 (5 bases). This CDR3 spans 15 amino acids. Germline V gives CDR1 MNHEY, CDR2 SVGAGI. Trimming pared 0 bases from V and 4 bases from J, leaving 10 bases between. As DNA, the CDR3 is TGTGCCAGCAGTTACTCCGGGACGGGGGGAAACACCATATATTTT. Its protein product is CASSYSGTGGNTIYF.

This chain links TRBV18 with TRBJ2-5; D remains unclear. Germline V CDR1 and CDR2: KGHSH, LQKENI. There are 12 residues in the CDR3. V gave up 5 bases and J gave up 4 bases, with 8 bases separating them. The CDR3 spells CASSNVGETQYF. The CDR3 DNA sequence: TGTGCCAGCTCAAATGTCGGAGAGACCCAGTACTTC.

The chain uses TRBV19 and TRBJ1-2; no reliable D call. CDR1 is LNHDA, CDR2 SQIVND, per germline (reference sequence). This CDR3 is 12 amino acids long. V shed 4 bases and J shed 5 bases, with 8 bases lying between them. The DNA for the CDR3 is TGTGCCAGTAGTAACGTTAATTATGGCTACACCTTC. Its translation is CASSNVNYGYTF.

The chain uses TRBV11-2 and TRBJ2-7; no reliable D call. Germline V lookup: CDR1 SGHAT, CDR2 FQNNGV. V was clipped by 3 bases and J by 2 bases, with 11 bases between them. The CDR3 runs 14 residues. CDR3 in amino acids: CASSFPRPAYEQYF. CDR3 DNA: TGTGCCAGCAGCTTCCCCCGACCCGCCTACGAGCAGTACTTC.

This sequence joins TRBV21-1 and TRBJ2-3; the tabulated D call, TRBD2, remains unverified against the DNA. TRBV21-1 is annotated as a pseudogene. This CDR3 comprises 19 residues. CDR3 protein: CASSKSRTSGGPYTDTQYF. DNA of the CDR3: TGTGCCAGCAGCAAATCAAGGACTAGCGGGGGTCCGTACACAGATACGCAGTATTTT.

The chain is built from TRBV21-1 and TRBJ2-1; the D segment call TRBD1 is taken from the table without a DNA check. TRBV21-1 is a pseudogene segment. This CDR3 is built from 14 residues. The CDR3 DNA sequence: TGTGCCAGCAGCGGACGGGACAGGGATAATGAGCAGTTCTTC. It yields the protein CASSGRDRDNEQFF.

Notes on this clone: One junction end does not reproduce the germline sequence, and a read error may be involved. The chain is built from TRBV6-2 or TRBV6-3 and TRBJ2-5, with 8 nucleotides matching TRBD2. The CDR3 spans 16 residues. Germline V CDR1 and CDR2: MNHEY, SVGEGT. In DNA, the CDR3 is TGTGCCAGCAGTAACTCCCCTTCCGGGAGGGCAGAGACCCAGTACTTC. This gives the protein CASSNSPSGRAETQYF.

The chain links TRBV6-5 to TRBJ2-7, with D tentatively TRBD1 or TRBD2 (5 bases each). Per the germline V gene, CDR1 is MNHEY and CDR2 is SVGAGI. The CDR3 totals 13 residues. The V gene lost 7 bases and the J gene lost 3 bases, with 13 bases spanning the gap. CDR3 sequence reads: CASKRGRNYEQYF. In DNA, the CDR3 is TGTGCCAGCAAGAGGGGACGGAACTACGAGCAGTACTTC.

The V call is TRBV6-5, the J call TRBJ1-5, with a weak D call TRBD1 (6 bases). The CDR3 has 14 residues. V was clipped by 5 bases and J by 3 bases, with 11 bases between them. CDR1 is MNHEY and CDR2 is SVGAGI in the germline V gene. CDR3 nucleotides: TGTGCCAGCAGTATCGGACAGCTCAATCAGCCCCAGCATTTT. Translating gives CASSIGQLNQPQHF.

The J gene is TRBJ2-5, the V gene TRBV6-1; 11 bases align to TRBD2. Looked up from germline, CDR1 is MNHNS and CDR2 is SASEGT. V lost 4 bases to trimming and J lost 7 bases; unmatched junction nucleotides: 11. CDR3 length: 16 amino acids. The CDR3 bases are TGTGCCAGCAGTGCCCTAGCGGGGGGCGTTGGGGGGACCCAGTACTTC. This codes for CASSALAGGVGGTQYF.

The chain recombines TRBV10-3 with TRBJ1-2; 10 nucleotides agree with TRBD1. V shed 6 bases, J shed 5 bases, and the junction held 9 bases outside the gene matches. Germline V gene data show CDR1 as ENHRY and CDR2 as SYGVKD. This CDR3 has 15 amino acids. The CDR3 DNA sequence: TGTGCCATCAGCGAAGCTCCGGGACAGGGGTATGGCTACACCTTC. It specifies CAISEAPGQGYGYTF.

V is TRBV7-9 and J is TRBJ2-3, with D perhaps given as TRBD1 or TRBD2 (5 bases each). V shed 1 base and J shed 1 base, with 15 bases lying between them. CDR3 size: 17 residues. Germline loops: CDR1 SEHNR, CDR2 FQNEAQ (reference sequence). Here the CDR3 reads CASSLGVRDGRTDTQYF. In DNA, the CDR3 is TGTGCCAGCAGCTTAGGGGTCCGGGACGGGCGCACAGATACGCAGTATTTT.

The rearrangement uses TRBV6-5 and TRBJ1-2; 7 positions agree with TRBD1. CDR1 and CDR2 (germline): MNHEY, SVGAGI. This CDR3 has 15 residues. Losses at the gene ends were 7 bases for V and 2 bases for J; bases not matched to a gene: 10. CDR3 sequence (DNA): TGTGCCAGCACACGGACCTACAGGGGAAACTATGGCTACACCTTC. Its translation: CASTRTYRGNYGYTF.

J is TRBJ1-2 and V is TRBV19; a weak D match, TRBD1 (5 bases). The CDR3 loop spans 13 amino acids. V was shortened by 10 bases and J by 6 bases, with 18 bases between the two germline ends. Germline V lookup: CDR1 LNHDA, CDR2 SQIVND (reference sequence). The CDR3 DNA sequence: TGTGCCACTACGATCGACAGTTTCAATGGCTACACCTTC. Translating gives CATTIDSFNGYTF. Looking up the rest from reference TRBV19 and TRBJ1-2 gives the full variable domain: DGGITQSPKYLFRKEGQNVTLSCEQNLNHDAMYWYRQDPGQGLRLIYYSQIVNDFQKGDIAEGYSVSREKKESFPLTVTSAQKNPTAFYLCATTIDSFNGYTFGSGTRLTVV.

The V and J genes are TRBV11-3 and TRBJ2-3; D remains unclear. CDR3 length: 15 amino acids. CDR1 and CDR2 (germline): SGHNT, YENEEA. V was cut by 4 bases and J by 7 bases, with 18 bases left in between. The CDR3 coding sequence is TGTGCCAGCAGCTCGCATAAGACTTTTCCCAATACGCAGTATTTT. It translates to CASSSHKTFPNTQYF.

This chain uses TRBV19 with TRBJ1-1, with D tentatively TRBD1 (6 bases). Trimming shortened V by 7 bases and J by 0 bases, and 15 bases separated the two germline ends. Germline V gives CDR1 LNHDA, CDR2 SQIVND (reference sequence). This CDR3 has 15 amino acids. The CDR3 sequence is CASTGGQIMNTEAFF. The DNA of the CDR3 is TGTGCCAGTACGGGGGGCCAAATAATGAACACTGAAGCTTTCTTT.

A note on this clone: The junction and the germline gene differ at one end; a read error may be behind it. The chain combines TRBV24-1 with TRBJ1-1; D is perhaps TRBD1 (5 bases). The CDR3 sequence is 13 residues long. The germline CDR1 and CDR2 sequences are KGHDR and SFDVKD. CDR3 in amino acids: CATSVGTTPRQSF. CDR3 nucleotides: TGTGCCACCAGTGTCGGTACCACACCCAGACAGTCCTTT.

The chain is built from TRBV20-1 and TRBJ1-2; D is unclear. Trimming stripped 5 bases from V and 5 bases from J, with 9 bases between. This CDR3 spans 11 amino acids. Germline lookup yields CDR1 DFQATT and CDR2 SNEGSKA (reference sequence). CDR3 sequence reads: CSALVGYGYTF. The CDR3 coding sequence is TGCAGTGCTCTAGTCGGGTATGGCTACACCTTC.

The chain employs TRBV6-5 and TRBJ1-5, with 9 positions matching TRBD1. Germline V gene lookup returns CDR1 MNHEY and CDR2 SVGAGI. With 4 bases clipped from V and 7 bases from J, the junction kept 11 bases outside the gene matches. This CDR3 is built from 16 residues. As DNA, the CDR3 is TGTGCCAGCAGTTTTGCCCCGGGACAGGGTAGCCAGCCCCAGCATTTT. Protein: CASSFAPGQGSQPQHF.

The rearrangement links TRBV19 to TRBJ2-1; 12 bases agree with TRBD2. The CDR3 contains 16 residues. Germline CDR1 reads LNHDA; CDR2 reads SQIVND (reference sequence). Trimming at V came to 5 bases and at J to 4 bases, leaving 6 bases not matched to a gene. The CDR3 sequence is CASSLLAGGLYNEQFF. The CDR3 DNA follows: TGTGCCAGTAGTCTTCTAGCGGGAGGGCTTTACAATGAGCAGTTCTTC.

The chain combines TRBV5-1 with TRBJ2-5; TRBD2 is a possible D gene (6 bases). V gave up 5 bases and J gave up 0 bases, with 14 bases separating them. The CDR3 totals 15 residues. Germline CDR1 reads SGHRS; CDR2 reads YFSETQ. CDR3: CASSRTTTYQETQYF. CDR3 bases: TGCGCCAGCAGTAGGACTACCACGTACCAAGAGACCCAGTACTTC. Drawing the rest from reference TRBV5-1 and TRBJ2-5, the complete variable domain is KAGVTQTPRYLIKTRGQQVTLSCSPISGHRSVSWYQQTPGQGLQFLFEYFSETQRNKGNFPGRFSGRQFSNSRSEMNVSTLELGDSALYLCASSRTTTYQETQYFGPGTRLLVL.

The rearrangement links TRBV5-5 to TRBJ2-4; 8 nucleotides align to TRBD1. The CDR3 has 18 amino acids. Per the germline V gene, CDR1 is SGHKS and CDR2 is YYEKEE (reference sequence). The trim removed 4 bases at V and 0 bases at J, leaving 12 bases unmatched. In nucleotides, the CDR3 is TGTGCCAGCAGCGGGGCAGGGGGCCTTAATCAAGCCAAAAACATTCAGTACTTC. It codes for CASSGAGGLNQAKNIQYF.

The rearrangement uses TRBV6-5 and TRBJ2-3; D is undetermined. Germline V gene sequence: CDR1 MNHEY, CDR2 SVGAGI. V dropped 5 bases and J dropped 2 bases, with 14 bases sitting between them. This CDR3 is built from 15 residues. This CDR3 is CASSRVPEYTDTQYF. The CDR3 DNA follows: TGTGCCAGCAGTCGAGTCCCAGAATACACAGATACGCAGTATTTT.